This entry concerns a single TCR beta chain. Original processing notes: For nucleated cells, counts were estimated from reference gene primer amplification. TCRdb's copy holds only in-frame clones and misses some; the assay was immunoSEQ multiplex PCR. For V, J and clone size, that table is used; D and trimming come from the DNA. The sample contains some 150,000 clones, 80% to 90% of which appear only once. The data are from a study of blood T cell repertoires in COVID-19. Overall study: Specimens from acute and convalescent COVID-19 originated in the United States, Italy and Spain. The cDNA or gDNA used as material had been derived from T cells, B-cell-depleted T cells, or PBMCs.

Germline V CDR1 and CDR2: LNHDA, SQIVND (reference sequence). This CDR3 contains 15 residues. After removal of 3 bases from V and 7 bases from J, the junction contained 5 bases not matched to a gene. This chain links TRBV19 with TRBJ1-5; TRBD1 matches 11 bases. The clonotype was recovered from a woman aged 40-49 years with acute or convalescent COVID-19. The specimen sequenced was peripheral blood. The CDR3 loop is CASSMMGTGGQPQHF. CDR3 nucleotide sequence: TGTGCCAGTAGTATGATGGGGACAGGGGGACAGCCCCAGCATTTT.